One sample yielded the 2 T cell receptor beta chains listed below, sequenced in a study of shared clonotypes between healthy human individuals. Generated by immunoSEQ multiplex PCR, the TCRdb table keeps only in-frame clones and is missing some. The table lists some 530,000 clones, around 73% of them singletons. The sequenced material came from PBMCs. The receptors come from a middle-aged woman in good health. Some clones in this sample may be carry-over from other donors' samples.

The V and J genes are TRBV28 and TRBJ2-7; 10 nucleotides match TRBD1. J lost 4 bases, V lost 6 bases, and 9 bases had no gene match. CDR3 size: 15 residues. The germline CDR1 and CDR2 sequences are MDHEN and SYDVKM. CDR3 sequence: CASSPPGTGVYEQYF. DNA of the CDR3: TGTGCCAGCAGCCCGCCCGGGACAGGGGTGTACGAGCAGTACTTC.

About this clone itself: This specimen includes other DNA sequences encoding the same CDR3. The CDR3: CASTLNTEAFF. DNA for the CDR3: TGTGCCAGCACGTTAAACACTGAAGCTTTCTTT. V usage is TRBV2 and J usage is TRBJ1-1, with no clear D. CDR1 SNHLY and CDR2 FYNNEI come from the germline V gene. V dropped 7 bases and J dropped 2 bases, with 5 bases sitting between them. There are 11 residues in the CDR3.